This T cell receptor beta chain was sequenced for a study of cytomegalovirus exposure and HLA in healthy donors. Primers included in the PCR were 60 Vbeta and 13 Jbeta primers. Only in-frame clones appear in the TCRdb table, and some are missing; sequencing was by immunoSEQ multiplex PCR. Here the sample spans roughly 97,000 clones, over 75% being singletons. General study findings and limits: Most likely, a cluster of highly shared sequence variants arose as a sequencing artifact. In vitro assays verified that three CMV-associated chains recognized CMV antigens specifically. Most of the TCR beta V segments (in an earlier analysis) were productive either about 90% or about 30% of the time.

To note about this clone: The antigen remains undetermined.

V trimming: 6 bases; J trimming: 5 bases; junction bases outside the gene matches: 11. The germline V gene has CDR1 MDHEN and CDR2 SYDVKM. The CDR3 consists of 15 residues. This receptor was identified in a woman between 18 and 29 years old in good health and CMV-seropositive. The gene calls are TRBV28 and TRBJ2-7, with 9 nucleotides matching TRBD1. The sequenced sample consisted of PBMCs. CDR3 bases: TGTGCCAGCAGGGGCGGGACAGGGTCGACCCACGAGCAGTACTTC. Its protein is CASRGGTGSTHEQYF.